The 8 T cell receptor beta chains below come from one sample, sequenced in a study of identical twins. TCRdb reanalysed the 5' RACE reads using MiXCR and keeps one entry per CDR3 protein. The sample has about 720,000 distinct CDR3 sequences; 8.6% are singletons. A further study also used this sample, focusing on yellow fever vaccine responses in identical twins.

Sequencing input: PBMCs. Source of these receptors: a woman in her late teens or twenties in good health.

In nucleotides, the CDR3 is TGCGCCAGCAGCCAAGAATGGAGGTACTACGAGCAGTACTTC. It encodes CASSQEWRYYEQYF. The chain couples TRBV4-3 to TRBJ2-7; D might be TRBD2 (5 bases). The length of the CDR3 is 14 residues. V gave up 0 bases and J gave up 3 bases, with 9 bases separating them. Per the germline V gene, CDR1 is LGHNA and CDR2 is YSLEER.

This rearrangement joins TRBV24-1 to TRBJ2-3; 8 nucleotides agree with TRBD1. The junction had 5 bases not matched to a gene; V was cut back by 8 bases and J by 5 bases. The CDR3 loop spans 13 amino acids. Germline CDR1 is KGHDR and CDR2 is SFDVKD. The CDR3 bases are TGTGCCACCAATCCAGGGGGCGAAGATACGCAGTATTTT. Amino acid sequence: CATNPGGEDTQYF.

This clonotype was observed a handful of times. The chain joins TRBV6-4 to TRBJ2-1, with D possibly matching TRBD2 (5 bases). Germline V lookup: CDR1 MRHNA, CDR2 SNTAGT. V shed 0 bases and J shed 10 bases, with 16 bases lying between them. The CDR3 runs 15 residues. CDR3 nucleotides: TGTGCCAGCAGTGACTCCGCTAGCAGGTACGACGAGCAGTTCTTC. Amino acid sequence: CASSDSASRYDEQFF.

The CDR3 sequence is CASREGSSSYNEQFF. The CDR3 DNA sequence: TGTGCCAGCAGGGAGGGTTCCAGCTCCTACAATGAGCAGTTCTTC. The chain links TRBV7-2 to TRBJ2-1; D is perhaps TRBD2 (6 bases). V dropped 6 bases and J dropped 0 bases, with 12 bases sitting between them. Germline assignment: CDR1 SGHTA and CDR2 FQGNSA. This CDR3 is 15 amino acids long.

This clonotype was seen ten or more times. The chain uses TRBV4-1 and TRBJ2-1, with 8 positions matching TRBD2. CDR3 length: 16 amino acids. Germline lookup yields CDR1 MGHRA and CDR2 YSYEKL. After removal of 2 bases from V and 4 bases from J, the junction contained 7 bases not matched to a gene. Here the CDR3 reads CASSQRMASGYNEQFF. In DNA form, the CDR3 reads TGCGCCAGCAGCCAACGAATGGCTAGCGGGTACAATGAGCAGTTCTTC.

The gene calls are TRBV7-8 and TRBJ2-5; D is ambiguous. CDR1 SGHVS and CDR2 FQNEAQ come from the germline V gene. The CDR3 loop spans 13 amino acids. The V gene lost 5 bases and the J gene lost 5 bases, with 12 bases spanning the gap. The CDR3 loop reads CASSPLARETQYF. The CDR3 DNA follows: TGTGCCAGCAGCCCCTTAGCACGGGAGACCCAGTACTTC.

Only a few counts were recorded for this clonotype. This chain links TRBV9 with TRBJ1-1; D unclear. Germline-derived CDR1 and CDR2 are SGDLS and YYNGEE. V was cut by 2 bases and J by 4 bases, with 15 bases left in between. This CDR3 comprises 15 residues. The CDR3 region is CASSVSSLGFTEAFF. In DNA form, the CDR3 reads TGTGCCAGCAGCGTTAGTTCGCTGGGCTTCACTGAAGCTTTCTTT.

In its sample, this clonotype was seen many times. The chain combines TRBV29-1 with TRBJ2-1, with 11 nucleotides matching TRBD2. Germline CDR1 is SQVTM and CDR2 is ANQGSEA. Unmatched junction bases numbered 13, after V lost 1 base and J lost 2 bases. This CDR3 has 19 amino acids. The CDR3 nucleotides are TGCAGCGTTGAAGTCCCCCTAGCGGGGGGCAACTACCCCTACAATGAGCAGTTCTTC. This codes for CSVEVPLAGGNYPYNEQFF.